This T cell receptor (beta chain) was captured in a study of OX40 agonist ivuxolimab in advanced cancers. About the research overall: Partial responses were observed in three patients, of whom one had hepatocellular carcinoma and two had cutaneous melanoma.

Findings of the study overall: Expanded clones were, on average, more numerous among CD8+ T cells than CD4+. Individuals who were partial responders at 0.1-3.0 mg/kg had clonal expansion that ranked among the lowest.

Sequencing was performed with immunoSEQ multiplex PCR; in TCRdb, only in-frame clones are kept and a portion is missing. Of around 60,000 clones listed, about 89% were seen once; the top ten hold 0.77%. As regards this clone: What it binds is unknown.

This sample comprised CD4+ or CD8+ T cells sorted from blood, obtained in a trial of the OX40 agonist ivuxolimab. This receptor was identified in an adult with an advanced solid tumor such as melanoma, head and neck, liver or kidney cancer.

In DNA form, the CDR3 reads TGCGCCAGCAGCTTGGCCGTTCAGAGGAATGAGCAGTTCTTC. Its protein is CASSLAVQRNEQFF. V is TRBV5-1 and J is TRBJ2-1, with D unclear. CDR3 size: 14 residues. V was clipped by 0 bases and J by 7 bases, with 11 bases between them. The germline V gene has CDR1 SGHRS and CDR2 YFSETQ.